A selection of T cell receptor beta chains follows, all from one sample in a study of human T cells and chemical hapten exposure. Each CDR3 protein is one row after TCRdb ran MiXCR on the RACE reads. The sample consists of 100,000 to 150,000 distinct CDR3 sequences, 8.5% to 9.5% of them appearing once. The sample comprised whole blood. The receptors here all came from a male donor in good health. Some clones in this sample may be carry-over from other donors' samples. Both conserved end residues are trimmed from each CDR3.

CDR3 protein,V gene,CDR3 length
SAQRQTNEKLF,TRBV29-1,11
ASSSVPGQGAYEQY,TRBV11-2,14
ASTDRINQPQH,TRBV7-8,11
ASLFRDRARDTQY,TRBV7-2,13
SAPAGDRAYEQY,TRBV20-1,12
ASSLELLQETQY,TRBV5-1,12
ASSALGLRSDTQY,TRBV6-5,13
ASSSYRDSVTDTQY,TRBV7-8,14
SVEELGNYGYT,TRBV29-1,11
SARETSIAEQF,TRBV20-1,11
ASSPTRQGGVAETQY,TRBV27,15
ASSFGTGFDTEAF,TRBV12-3/TRBV12-4,13
ASSPPGRATGELF,TRBV7-9,13
ASSQTTRSNQPQH,TRBV3-1,13
AISAAGVGETQY,TRBV10-3,12
ASSPGLAGGPYH,TRBV7-6,12
ASSLADEKLF,TRBV7-6,10
ASSLYASRGAQETQY,TRBV7-2,15
ASKSIQETQY,TRBV27,10
ASSEGGETQY,TRBV25-1,10
ASSSTGQGVAEAF,TRBV23-1,13
ASSLVGFGGRMNTEAF,TRBV7-2,16
ASSLAAGTEAF,TRBV7-9,11
ASSYSGQGVNQPQH,TRBV6-6,14
ASRVDSTNEKLF,TRBV7-9,12
ASNPGTGAAYEQY,TRBV27,13
ASSLRGASTEAF,TRBV4-2,12
ASSQNYGYT,TRBV6-2/TRBV6-3,9
ASSYVGVGSGELF,TRBV6-5,13
ASSGADYGYT,TRBV5-1,10
ASSKSQCLQGANEKLF,TRBV21-1,16
ARVAGELF,TRBV19,8
SARLDRDNQPQH,TRBV20-1,12
ASSPDPTGTSGESSTDTQY,TRBV27,19
ASSPSQGGNEQF,TRBV28,12
ASSRDSYYGYT,TRBV6-5,11
ASGGEYSNQPQH,TRBV6-1,12